This is a list of T cell receptor beta chains from one sample in a study of regulatory T cells in long-lasting Graves disease. TCRdb used MiXCR to reprocess the multiplex PCR reads, holding one entry per CDR3 protein. The repertoire holds 500,000 to 700,000 distinct CDR3 sequences, with 30% as singletons. Here the sequenced sample was peripheral blood mononuclear cells (PBMCs), taken when the disease was refractory, from a patient treated with antithyroid drugs. These receptors all stem from a female donor with Graves disease. The CDR3 runs from the conserved cysteine through the conserved F or W. A D gene is named only where the DNA matches it firmly. Part of the rows lack a size; the others show once, few, many or a class for expanded clones.

v_call	j_call	clone_size	d_call	cdr3_aa	cdr3_nt
TRBV2	TRBJ1-2	.	.	CASSGHTANYGYTF	TGTGCCAGCTCCGGGCACACAGCTAACTATGGCTACACCTTC
TRBV29-1	TRBJ1-2	.	.	CSVEIRRASNYGYTF	TGCAGCGTCGAGATTCGGAGAGCCTCTAACTATGGCTACACCTTC
TRBV6-5	TRBJ1-4	few	.	CASSYSPSPNEKLFF	TGTGCCAGCAGTTACTCCCCGTCGCCTAATGAAAAACTGTTTTTT
TRBV27	TRBJ1-5	.	TRBD1	CASSAYRGQSNQPQHF	TGTGCCAGCAGTGCCTACAGGGGGCAAAGCAATCAGCCCCAGCATTTT
TRBV19	TRBJ1-2	.	.	CASSITTAGYTF	TGTGCCAGTAGTATTACGACTGCTGGCTACACCTTC
TRBV29-1	TRBJ1-1	few	.	CSVPGGSEAFF	TGCAGCGTCCCTGGGGGGAGTGAAGCTTTCTTT
TRBV28	TRBJ1-1	many	.	CASSFAGRDTEAFF	TGTGCCAGCAGTTTTGCAGGGAGGGACACTGAAGCTTTCTTT
TRBV7-6	TRBJ2-7	.	.	CASSPQAAGAYEQYF	TGTGCCAGCAGTCCCCAGGCGGCAGGAGCCTACGAGCAGTACTTC
TRBV6-1	TRBJ1-2	few	.	CASSEAGSGYTF	TGTGCCAGCAGTGAAGCAGGGTCCGGCTACACCTTC
TRBV6-1	TRBJ1-1	.	.	CASRPPGQSPEAFF	TGTGCCAGCAGGCCCCCCGGACAGAGTCCTGAAGCTTTCTTT
TRBV19	TRBJ1-2	.	.	CASSMGTYGYTF	TGTGCCAGTAGTATGGGGACCTATGGCTACACCTTC
TRBV19	TRBJ1-2	few	.	CASSISPNYGYTF	TGTGCCAGTAGTATTTCTCCAAACTATGGCTACACCTTC
TRBV20-1	TRBJ1-5	many	TRBD1	CSAEGDRAGVGSNQPQHF	TGCAGTGCCGAGGGGGACAGGGCGGGGGTAGGTAGCAATCAGCCCCAGCATTTT
TRBV12-3/TRBV12-4	TRBJ1-6	many	TRBD1	CASRGQGRVSPLHF	TGTGCCAGCAGGGGACAGGGTAGGGTTTCACCCCTCCACTTT
TRBV19	TRBJ1-6	.	TRBD1	CASLGQFNSPLHF	TGTGCCAGTTTGGGACAGTTTAATTCACCCCTCCACTTT
TRBV6-2/TRBV6-3	TRBJ1-6	.	TRBD1	CASSHRGQGAYNSPLHF	TGTGCCAGCAGTCATCGGGGGCAGGGGGCCTATAATTCACCCCTCCACTTT
TRBV7-9	TRBJ1-1	.	.	CASSLRGGSEKNTEAFF	TGTGCCAGCAGCTTAAGGGGGGGGAGTGAAAAGAACACTGAAGCTTTCTTT
TRBV28	TRBJ2-5	.	.	CASRLTLGGDQYF	TGTGCCAGCAGACTTACACTAGGGGGTGACCAGTACTTC
TRBV5-1	TRBJ1-5	few	TRBD1	CASSPTPDRNSNQPQHF	TGCGCCAGCAGCCCAACCCCGGACAGGAATAGCAATCAGCCCCAGCATTTT
TRBV7-3	TRBJ1-1	few	.	CASSFLSSGNTEAFF	TGTGCCAGCAGCTTTTTGAGTTCCGGGAACACTGAAGCTTTCTTT
TRBV20-1	TRBJ1-2	.	.	CSANGIVNYGYTF	TGCAGTGCGAATGGGATAGTTAACTATGGCTACACCTTC
TRBV10-3	TRBJ1-3	.	.	CASQGTEGNTIYF	TGTGCCAGCCAGGGGACTGAAGGAAACACCATATATTTT
TRBV30	TRBJ2-2	.	.	CAWRGPRDGDTGELFF	TGTGCCTGGAGGGGACCCAGGGACGGGGACACCGGGGAGCTGTTTTTT
TRBV30	TRBJ1-2	.	.	CAWKGENYGYTF	TGTGCCTGGAAGGGGGAGAACTATGGCTACACCTTC
TRBV18	TRBJ2-7	many	.	CASSPGHEQYF	TGTGCCAGCAGCCCGGGCCACGAGCAGTACTTC
TRBV13	TRBJ2-2	.	.	CASSPSLLRRTGELFF	TGTGCCAGCAGCCCCTCCCTCCTGCGACGCACCGGGGAGCTGTTTTTT
TRBV6-1	TRBJ1-5	few	.	CASRDGSHQPQHF	TGTGCCAGCAGAGATGGGAGCCATCAGCCCCAGCATTTT
TRBV28	TRBJ2-2	many	.	CASATGELFF	TGTGCCAGCGCCACCGGGGAGCTGTTTTTT
TRBV19	TRBJ1-2	.	TRBD1	CASSWTGPGYGYTF	TGTGCCAGTTCTTGGACAGGGCCTGGCTATGGCTACACCTTC
TRBV12-3/TRBV12-4	TRBJ1-1	many	.	CASRPQGAPPNTEAFF	TGTGCCAGCAGGCCTCAGGGAGCCCCACCGAACACTGAAGCTTTCTTT
TRBV5-4	TRBJ2-3	.	.	CASSLALGSSTDTQYF	TGTGCCAGCAGCTTAGCGCTTGGGAGTAGCACAGATACGCAGTATTTT
TRBV10-1	TRBJ2-1	.	.	CASSLGAGLNEQFF	TGCGCCAGCAGTTTAGGAGCGGGCCTAAATGAGCAGTTCTTC
TRBV30	TRBJ1-1	.	TRBD1	CASTGQGAFGEAFF	TGTGCCTCTACGGGACAGGGGGCCTTCGGTGAAGCTTTCTTT
TRBV27	TRBJ2-7	many	TRBD2	CASSPTIAGDYEQYF	TGTGCCAGCAGTCCCACAATAGCGGGAGACTACGAGCAGTACTTC
TRBV19	TRBJ2-5	few	.	CASSIDTAFDGTQYF	TGTGCCAGTAGTATCGACACTGCTTTCGACGGGACCCAGTACTTC
TRBV20-1	TRBJ1-1	few	TRBD1	CSAREIDRGGTEAFF	TGCAGTGCTAGAGAGATCGACAGGGGAGGAACTGAAGCTTTCTTT
TRBV5-1	TRBJ2-7	.	TRBD2	CASSLGVAGGAPVGRVYEQYF	TGCGCCAGCAGCTTGGGAGTGGCGGGGGGCGCACCTGTCGGGAGAGTCTACGAGCAGTACTTC
TRBV20-1	TRBJ1-4	few	TRBD1	CSARVTGDETNEKLFF	TGCAGTGCTAGAGTTACAGGGGACGAAACTAATGAAAAACTGTTTTTT
TRBV27	TRBJ2-2	.	.	CASSSGTPTGELFF	TGTGCCAGCAGTTCCGGGACGCCGACCGGGGAGCTGTTTTTT
TRBV20-1	TRBJ2-7	.	.	CSARDRGSAGYEQYF	TGCAGTGCTAGAGATCGGGGGTCCGCAGGGTACGAGCAGTACTTC
TRBV12-3/TRBV12-4	TRBJ2-7	few	TRBD1	CASSSPGDRGYEQYF	TGTGCCAGCAGTTCCCCAGGGGACAGGGGATACGAGCAGTACTTC
TRBV30	TRBJ1-2	.	.	CAWRTSSNYGYTF	TGTGCCTGGAGAACCAGTTCTAACTATGGCTACACCTTC
TRBV20-1	TRBJ1-4	.	.	CSASVLEKLFF	TGCAGTGCTAGTGTTTTGGAAAAACTGTTTTTT
TRBV29-1	TRBJ2-7	once	.	CSARVSRSSYEQYF	TGCAGCGCCCGGGTCAGTCGGAGCTCCTACGAGCAGTACTTC
TRBV5-6	TRBJ2-7	.	TRBD2	CASSGTGTSGIYEQYF	TGTGCCAGCAGCGGTACCGGGACTAGCGGGATTTACGAGCAGTACTTC
TRBV28	TRBJ1-5	many	.	CASSLPGNNQPQHF	TGTGCCAGCAGTTTACCAGGGAACAATCAGCCCCAGCATTTT
TRBV28	TRBJ1-2	many	.	CASSLSENGYTF	TGTGCCAGCAGTTTATCGGAGAATGGCTACACCTTC